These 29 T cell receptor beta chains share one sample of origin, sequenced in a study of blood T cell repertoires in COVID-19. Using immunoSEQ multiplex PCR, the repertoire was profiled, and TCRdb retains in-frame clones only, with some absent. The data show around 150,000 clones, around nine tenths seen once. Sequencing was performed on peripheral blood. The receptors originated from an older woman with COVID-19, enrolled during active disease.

The CDR3 region has the DNA TGTGCCAGCAGCGTATCCCCTGGCGGGGACAATGAGCAGTTCTTC. This codes for CASSVSPGGDNEQFF. This sequence joins TRBV9 and TRBJ2-1, with D perhaps TRBD2 (6 bases). The CDR3 covers 15 residues. CDR1 SGDLS and CDR2 YYNGEE come from the germline V gene. With 1 base removed from V and 5 bases from J, the gap between germline ends came to 13 bases.

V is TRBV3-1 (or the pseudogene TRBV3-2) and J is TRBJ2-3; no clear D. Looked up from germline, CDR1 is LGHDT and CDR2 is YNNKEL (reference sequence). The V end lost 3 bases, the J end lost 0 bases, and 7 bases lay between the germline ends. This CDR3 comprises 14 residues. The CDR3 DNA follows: TGTGCCAGCAGCCAGGCCTCTAGCACAGATACGCAGTATTTT. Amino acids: CASSQASSTDTQYF.

The CDR3 region has the DNA TGTGCCAGCAGCCCCCGACAGGGTGGGGGTTTGCCGCAGTATTTT. Translating it yields CASSPRQGGGLPQYF. V gene TRBV5-5 combines with J gene TRBJ2-3; 7 bases align to TRBD1. After removal of 4 bases from V and 10 bases from J, the junction contained 15 bases not matched to a gene. CDR3 length equals 15 residues. The germline V gene has CDR1 SGHKS and CDR2 YYEKEE (reference sequence).

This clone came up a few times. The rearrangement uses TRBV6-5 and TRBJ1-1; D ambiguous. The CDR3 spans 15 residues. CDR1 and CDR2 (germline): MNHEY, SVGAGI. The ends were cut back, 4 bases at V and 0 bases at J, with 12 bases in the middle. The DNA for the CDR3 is TGTGCCAGCAGTTGGGCAGGTTTAATGAACACTGAAGCTTTCTTT. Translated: CASSWAGLMNTEAFF.

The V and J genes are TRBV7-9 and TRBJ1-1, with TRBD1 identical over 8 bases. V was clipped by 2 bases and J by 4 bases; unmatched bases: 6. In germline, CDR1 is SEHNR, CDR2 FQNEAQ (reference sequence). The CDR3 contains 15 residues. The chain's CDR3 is CASSLPGQARTEAFF. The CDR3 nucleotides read TGTGCCAGCAGCTTACCGGGACAGGCTCGCACTGAAGCTTTCTTT. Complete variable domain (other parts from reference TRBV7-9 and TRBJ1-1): DTGVSQNPRHKITKRGQNVTFRCDPISEHNRLYWYRQTLGQGPEFLTYFQNEAQLEKSRLLSDRFSAERPKGSFSTLEIQRTEQGDSAMYLCASSLPGQARTEAFFGQGTRLTVV.

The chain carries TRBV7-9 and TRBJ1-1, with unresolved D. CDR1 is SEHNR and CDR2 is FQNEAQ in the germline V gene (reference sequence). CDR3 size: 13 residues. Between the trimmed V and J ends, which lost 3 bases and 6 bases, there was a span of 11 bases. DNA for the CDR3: TGTGCCAGCAGCTTGGCCCCTTTACCTGAAGCTTTCTTT. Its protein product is CASSLAPLPEAFF.

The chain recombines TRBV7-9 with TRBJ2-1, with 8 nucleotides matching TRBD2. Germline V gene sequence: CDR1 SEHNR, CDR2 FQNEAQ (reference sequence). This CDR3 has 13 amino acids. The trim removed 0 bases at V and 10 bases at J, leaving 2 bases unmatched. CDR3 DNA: TGTGCCAGCAGCTTAGCGGGACTAGAAGAGCAGTTCTTC. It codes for CASSLAGLEEQFF.

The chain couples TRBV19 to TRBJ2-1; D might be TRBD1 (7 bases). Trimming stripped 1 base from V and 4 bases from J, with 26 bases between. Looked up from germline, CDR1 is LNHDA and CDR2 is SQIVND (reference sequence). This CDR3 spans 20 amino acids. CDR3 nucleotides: TGTGCCAGTAGTATAGTATTCTCCGACCGGCGGGACAGCGATTACAATGAGCAGTTCTTC. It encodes CASSIVFSDRRDSDYNEQFF.

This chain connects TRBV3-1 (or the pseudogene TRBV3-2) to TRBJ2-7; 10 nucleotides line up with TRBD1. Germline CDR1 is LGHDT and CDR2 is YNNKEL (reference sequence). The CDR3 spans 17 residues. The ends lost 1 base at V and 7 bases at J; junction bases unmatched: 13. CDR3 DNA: TGTGCCAGCAGCCAAGGGTTAGGGGACAGGGGCCGGTTAGAGCAGTACTTC. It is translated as CASSQGLGDRGRLEQYF.

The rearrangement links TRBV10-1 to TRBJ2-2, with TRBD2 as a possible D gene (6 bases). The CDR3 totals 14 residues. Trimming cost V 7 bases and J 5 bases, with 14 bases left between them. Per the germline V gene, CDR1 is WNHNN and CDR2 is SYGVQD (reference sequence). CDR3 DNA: TGCGCCAGCACCCGGAGGGGCCGGACCGGGGAGCTGTTTTTT. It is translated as CASTRRGRTGELFF.

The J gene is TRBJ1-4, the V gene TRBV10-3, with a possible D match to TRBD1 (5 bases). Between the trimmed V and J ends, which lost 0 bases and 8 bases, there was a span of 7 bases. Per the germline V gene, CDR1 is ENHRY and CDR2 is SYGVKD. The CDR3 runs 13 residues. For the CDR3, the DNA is TGTGCCATCAGTGAGTCAGGGGAAGAAAAACTGTTTTTT. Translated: CAISESGEEKLFF.

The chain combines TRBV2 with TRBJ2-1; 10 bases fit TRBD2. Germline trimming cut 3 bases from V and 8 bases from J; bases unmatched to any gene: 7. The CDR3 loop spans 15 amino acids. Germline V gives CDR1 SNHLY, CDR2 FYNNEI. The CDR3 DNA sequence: TGTGCCAGCAGTGATGGGGCTAGCGGGAGCCATGAGCAGTTCTTC. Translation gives CASSDGASGSHEQFF. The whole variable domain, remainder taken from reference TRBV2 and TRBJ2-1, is EPEVTQTPSHQVTQMGQEVILRCVPISNHLYFYWYRQILGQKVEFLVSFYNNEISEKSEIFDDQFSVERPDGSNFTLKIRSTKLEDSAMYFCASSDGASGSHEQFFGPGTRLTVL.

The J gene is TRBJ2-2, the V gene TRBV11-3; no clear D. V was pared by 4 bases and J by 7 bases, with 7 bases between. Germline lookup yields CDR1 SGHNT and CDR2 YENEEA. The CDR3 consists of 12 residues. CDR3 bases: TGTGCCAGCAGCTCCCTCTTCGGGGAGCTGTTTTTT. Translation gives CASSSLFGELFF.

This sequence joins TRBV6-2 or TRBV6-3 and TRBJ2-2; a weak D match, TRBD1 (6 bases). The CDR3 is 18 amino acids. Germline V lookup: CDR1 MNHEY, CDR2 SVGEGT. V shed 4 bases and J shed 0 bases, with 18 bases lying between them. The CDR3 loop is CASSFTQRGGSNTGELFF. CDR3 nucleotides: TGTGCCAGCAGTTTCACCCAGAGAGGGGGATCGAACACCGGGGAGCTGTTTTTT.

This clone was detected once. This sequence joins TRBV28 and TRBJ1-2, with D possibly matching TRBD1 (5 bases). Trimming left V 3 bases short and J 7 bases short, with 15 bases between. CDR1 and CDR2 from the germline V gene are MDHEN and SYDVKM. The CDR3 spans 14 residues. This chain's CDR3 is CASSLSFGGGGYTF. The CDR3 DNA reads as TGTGCCAGCAGTTTGTCCTTCGGGGGGGGTGGCTACACCTTC.

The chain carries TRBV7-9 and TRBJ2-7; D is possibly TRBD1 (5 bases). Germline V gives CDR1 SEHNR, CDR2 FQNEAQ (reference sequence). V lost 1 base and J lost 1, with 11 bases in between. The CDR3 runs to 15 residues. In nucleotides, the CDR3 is TGTGCCAGCAGCTTAGGGCCAGGGAAGTCCTACGAGCAGTACTTC. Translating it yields CASSLGPGKSYEQYF. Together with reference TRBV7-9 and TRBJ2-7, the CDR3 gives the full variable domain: DTGVSQNPRHKITKRGQNVTFRCDPISEHNRLYWYRQTLGQGPEFLTYFQNEAQLEKSRLLSDRFSAERPKGSFSTLEIQRTEQGDSAMYLCASSLGPGKSYEQYFGPGTRLTVT.

The CDR3 loop reads CASSLGTSGGNYEQYF. Written as DNA, the CDR3 is TGTGCCAGCAGCTTGGGGACTAGCGGGGGGAACTACGAGCAGTACTTC. The gene calls are TRBV5-4 and TRBJ2-7; 14 bases align to TRBD2. The CDR3 runs 16 residues. The V gene's germline CDR1 is SGHNT and CDR2 YYREEE (reference sequence). V lost 0 bases to trimming and J lost 3 bases; unmatched junction nucleotides: 2.

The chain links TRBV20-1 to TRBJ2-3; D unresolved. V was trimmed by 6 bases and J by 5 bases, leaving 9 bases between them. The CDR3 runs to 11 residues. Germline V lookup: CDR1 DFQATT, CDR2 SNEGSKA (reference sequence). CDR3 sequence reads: CSARSGDTQYF. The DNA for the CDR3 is TGCAGTGCGAGGTCCGGAGATACGCAGTATTTT.

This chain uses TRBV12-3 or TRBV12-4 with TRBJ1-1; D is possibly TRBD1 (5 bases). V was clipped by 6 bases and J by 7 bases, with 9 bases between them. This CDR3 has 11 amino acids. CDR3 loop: CASSRQFEAFF. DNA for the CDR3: TGTGCCAGCAGCCGACAGTTTGAAGCTTTCTTT.

The CDR3 sequence: CASSLMRGRGTGELFF. CDR3 coding DNA: TGTGCCAGCAGCTTAATGAGGGGGCGAGGAACCGGGGAGCTGTTTTTT. The chain joins TRBV5-5 to TRBJ2-2; 7 bases fit TRBD1. The V and J ends lost 2 bases and 5 bases, in that order; junction bases with no gene match: 9. The CDR3 consists of 16 residues. CDR1 is SGHKS and CDR2 is YYEKEE in the germline V gene (reference sequence).

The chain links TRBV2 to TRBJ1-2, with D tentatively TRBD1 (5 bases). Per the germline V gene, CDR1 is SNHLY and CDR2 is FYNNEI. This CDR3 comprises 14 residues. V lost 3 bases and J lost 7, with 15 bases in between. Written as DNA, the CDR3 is TGTGCCAGCAGTGATCGGACATGGGATGTTGGCTACACCTTC. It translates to CASSDRTWDVGYTF.

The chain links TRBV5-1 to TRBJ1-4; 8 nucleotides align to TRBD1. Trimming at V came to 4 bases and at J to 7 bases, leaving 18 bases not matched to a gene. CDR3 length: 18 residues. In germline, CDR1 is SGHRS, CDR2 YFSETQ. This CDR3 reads CASSIRRGVQGASEKLFF. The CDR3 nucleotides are TGCGCCAGCAGCATCCGGAGAGGGGTGCAGGGGGCGAGTGAAAAACTGTTTTTT.

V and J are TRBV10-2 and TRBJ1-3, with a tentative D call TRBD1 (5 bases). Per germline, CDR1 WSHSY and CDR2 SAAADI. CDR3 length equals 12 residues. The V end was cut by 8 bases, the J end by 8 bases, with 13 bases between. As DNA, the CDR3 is TGCGCCAGCGGCAGGGCTTTCGACACCATATATTTT. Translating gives CASGRAFDTIYF.

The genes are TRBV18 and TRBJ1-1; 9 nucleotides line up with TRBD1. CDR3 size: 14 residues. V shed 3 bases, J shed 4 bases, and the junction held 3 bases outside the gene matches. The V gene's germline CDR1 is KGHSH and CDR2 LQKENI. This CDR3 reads CASSPGQGVTEAFF. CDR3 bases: TGTGCCAGCTCACCGGGACAGGGCGTCACTGAAGCTTTCTTT.

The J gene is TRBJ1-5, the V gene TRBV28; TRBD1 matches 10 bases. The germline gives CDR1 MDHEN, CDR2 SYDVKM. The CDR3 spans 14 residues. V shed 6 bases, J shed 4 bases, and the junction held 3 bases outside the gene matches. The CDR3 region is CASRRDRGNQPQHF. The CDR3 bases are TGTGCCAGCAGGAGGGACAGGGGAAATCAGCCCCAGCATTTT.

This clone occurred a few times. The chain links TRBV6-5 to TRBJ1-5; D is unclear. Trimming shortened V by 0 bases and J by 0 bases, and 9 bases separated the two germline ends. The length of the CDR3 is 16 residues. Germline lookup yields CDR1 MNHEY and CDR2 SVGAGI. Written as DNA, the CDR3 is TGTGCCAGCAGTTACTCTTGGCGGGCTAGCAATCAGCCCCAGCATTTT. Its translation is CASSYSWRASNQPQHF.

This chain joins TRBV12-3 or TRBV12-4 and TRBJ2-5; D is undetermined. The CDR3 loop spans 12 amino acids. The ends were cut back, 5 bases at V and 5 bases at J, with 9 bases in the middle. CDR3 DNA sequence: TGTGCCAGCAGTCCACCCCGGGAGACCCAGTACTTC. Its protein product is CASSPPRETQYF.

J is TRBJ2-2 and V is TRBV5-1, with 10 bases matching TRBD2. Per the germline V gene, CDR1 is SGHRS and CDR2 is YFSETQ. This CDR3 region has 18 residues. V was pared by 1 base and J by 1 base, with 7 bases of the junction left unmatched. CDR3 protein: CASSLMASGGQNTGELFF. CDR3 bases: TGCGCCAGCAGCTTGATGGCTAGCGGGGGCCAGAACACCGGGGAGCTGTTTTTT. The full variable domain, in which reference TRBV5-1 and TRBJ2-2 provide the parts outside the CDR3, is KAGVTQTPRYLIKTRGQQVTLSCSPISGHRSVSWYQQTPGQGLQFLFEYFSETQRNKGNFPGRFSGRQFSNSRSEMNVSTLELGDSALYLCASSLMASGGQNTGELFFGEGSRLTVL.

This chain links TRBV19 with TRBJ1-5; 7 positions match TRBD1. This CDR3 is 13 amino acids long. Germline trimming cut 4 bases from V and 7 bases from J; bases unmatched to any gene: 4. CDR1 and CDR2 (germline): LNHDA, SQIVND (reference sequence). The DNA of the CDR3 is TGTGCCAGTAGTACGCAGGGGGACCAGCCCCAGCATTTT. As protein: CASSTQGDQPQHF.